The 15 T cell receptor beta chains below were found in one sample sequenced in a study of cytomegalovirus exposure and HLA in healthy donors. Measured with immunoSEQ multiplex PCR; TCRdb has only the in-frame clones, and not every one. The sample shows 200,000 to 250,000 clones, over 65% of them seen only once. The specimen was PBMCs. The receptors come from a woman in her late teens or twenties in good health and CMV-seronegative.

The chain has TRBV7-9 and TRBJ1-1; tentatively, D is TRBD1 (6 bases). This CDR3 has 15 amino acids. Germline lookup yields CDR1 SEHNR and CDR2 FQNEAQ (reference sequence). V was trimmed by 2 bases and J by 5 bases, leaving 15 bases between them. The CDR3 reads CASSLSGGGRTEAFF. CDR3 sequence (DNA): TGTGCCAGCAGCTTAAGCGGGGGCGGTAGGACTGAAGCTTTCTTT. Complete variable domain (other parts from reference TRBV7-9 and TRBJ1-1): DTGVSQNPRHKITKRGQNVTFRCDPISEHNRLYWYRQTLGQGPEFLTYFQNEAQLEKSRLLSDRFSAERPKGSFSTLEIQRTEQGDSAMYLCASSLSGGGRTEAFFGQGTRLTVV.

The chain combines TRBV9 with TRBJ1-1; D ambiguous. The CDR3 covers 13 residues. With 3 bases removed from V and 2 bases from J, the gap between germline ends came to 8 bases. CDR1 is SGDLS, CDR2 YYNGEE, per germline. The CDR3 sequence: CASSGRVNTEAFF. The CDR3 region has the DNA TGTGCCAGCAGCGGACGGGTAAACACTGAAGCTTTCTTT.

The V call is TRBV27, the J call TRBJ1-1; D perhaps matches TRBD1 (5 bases). Deletions cut 5 bases from V and 0 bases from J, with 16 bases between. Germline loops: CDR1 MNHEY, CDR2 SMNVEV (reference sequence). The CDR3 has 16 residues. The CDR3 here is CASSPSSRALNTEAFF. CDR3 DNA: TGTGCCAGCAGTCCGTCGTCCAGGGCCCTGAACACTGAAGCTTTCTTT.

The chain has TRBV7-9 and TRBJ1-6, with a possible D match to TRBD1 (5 bases). This CDR3 spans 14 amino acids. The ends were cut back, 5 bases at V and 9 bases at J, with 14 bases in the middle. Germline V gene sequence: CDR1 SEHNR, CDR2 FQNEAQ (reference sequence). The CDR3 region has the DNA TGTGCCAGCAGCCGGGCAGGGTGGGGTTCACCCCTCCACTTT. Translated, it gives CASSRAGWGSPLHF. Supplemented by reference TRBV7-9 and TRBJ1-6, the full variable domain reads DTGVSQNPRHKITKRGQNVTFRCDPISEHNRLYWYRQTLGQGPEFLTYFQNEAQLEKSRLLSDRFSAERPKGSFSTLEIQRTEQGDSAMYLCASSRAGWGSPLHFGNGTRLTVT.

The rearrangement joins TRBV5-6 to TRBJ2-1; D remains ambiguous. CDR1 and CDR2 from the germline V gene are SGHDT and YYEEEE. The CDR3 runs to 14 residues. Trimming left V 6 bases short and J 3 bases short, with 13 bases between. The DNA for the CDR3 is TGTGCCAGCACCACGGTGGGCGGCTACAATGAGCAGTTCTTC. Translation: CASTTVGGYNEQFF.

This clone occurred a few times. The chain employs TRBV5-1 and TRBJ2-5; no reliable D call. The CDR3 contains 14 residues. Trimming left V 4 bases short and J 1 base short, with 11 bases between. Germline loops: CDR1 SGHRS, CDR2 YFSETQ. CDR3 coding DNA: TGCGCCAGCAGCCCCTCTGCAAGCCAAGAGACCCAGTACTTC. It encodes CASSPSASQETQYF.

The rearrangement links TRBV21-1 to TRBJ2-5; TRBD1, the D gene given by the table, was not confirmed from the DNA. TRBV21-1 has pseudogene status. This CDR3 has 17 amino acids. Here the CDR3 DNA reads TGTGCCAGCAGCAAAGCCCCACAGGTAATCAGATCGGAGACCCAGTACTTC. Protein: CASSKAPQVIRSETQYF.

This chain joins TRBV25-1 and TRBJ2-1; TRBD1 is a possible D gene (7 bases). Germline V lookup: CDR1 MGHDK, CDR2 SYGVNS. This CDR3 has 16 residues. Trimming stripped 6 bases from V and 7 bases from J, with 22 bases between. The DNA for the CDR3 is TGTGCCAGCAGCGAAGCAGGGGATTCAGGGGGGAATGAGCAGTTCTTC. This sequence encodes CASSEAGDSGGNEQFF.

J is TRBJ2-1 and V is TRBV6-5; no clear D gene. V was cut by 0 bases and J by 1 base, with 7 bases left in between. Per germline, CDR1 MNHEY and CDR2 SVGAGI. The CDR3 is 15 residues long. In nucleotides, the CDR3 is TGTGCCAGCAGTTACTCGGATCGTTCCTACAATGAGCAGTTCTTC. It is translated as CASSYSDRSYNEQFF.

The chain joins TRBV11-3 to TRBJ1-1; the D is unclear. CDR3 length equals 13 residues. From germline, CDR1 is SGHNT and CDR2 YENEEA. V dropped 0 bases and J dropped 7 bases, with 9 bases sitting between them. The CDR3 sequence: CASSLEEDGEAFF. The CDR3 DNA is TGTGCCAGCAGCTTAGAGGAGGACGGTGAAGCTTTCTTT.

The chain recombines TRBV30 with TRBJ2-1, with 10 bases that match TRBD2. This CDR3 spans 15 amino acids. With V trimmed by 4 bases and J by 3 bases, 6 bases remained unmatched. The germline gives CDR1 GTSNPN, CDR2 SVGIG (reference sequence). CDR3 sequence (DNA): TGTGCCTGGATAGCCGGGACTAGCGACTACAATGAGCAGTTCTTC. Translation: CAWIAGTSDYNEQFF. The whole variable domain, filled in from reference TRBV30 and TRBJ2-1, reads SQTIHQWPATLVQPVGSPLSLECTVEGTSNPNLYWYRQAAGRGLQLLFYSVGIGQISSEVPQNLSASRPQDRQFILSSKKLLLSDSGFYLCAWIAGTSDYNEQFFGPGTRLTVL.

The CDR3 DNA reads TGTGCCAGCAGTTTATCGGGACAAACCTACGAGCAGTACTTC. It is translated as CASSLSGQTYEQYF. This chain uses TRBV27 with TRBJ2-7, with a possible D match to TRBD1 (6 bases). The V gene lost 0 bases and the J gene lost 2 bases, with 8 bases spanning the gap. CDR3 length equals 14 residues. CDR1 and CDR2 (germline): MNHEY, SMNVEV (reference sequence).

The rearrangement uses TRBV15 and TRBJ2-7, with 12 bases lining up with TRBD2. V was pared by 5 bases and J by 3 bases, with 8 bases of the junction left unmatched. CDR1 is LNHNV, CDR2 YYDKDF, per germline (reference sequence). This CDR3 has 16 amino acids. DNA of the CDR3: TGTGCCACCAGCGTCCGACTAGCGGGGGATTACTACGAGCAGTACTTC. Translated, it gives CATSVRLAGDYYEQYF.

The chain links TRBV11-3 to TRBJ2-7; possible D gene TRBD2, 5 bases. The length of the CDR3 is 15 residues. The V end lost 3 bases, the J end lost 5 bases, and 17 bases lay between the germline ends. CDR1 is SGHNT and CDR2 is YENEEA in the germline V gene. The CDR3 DNA reads TGTGCCAGCAGCTTTCTCACCCTTGTGAGGGACGAGCAGTACTTC. Protein product: CASSFLTLVRDEQYF.

This clone came up once. The chain combines TRBV11-2 with TRBJ1-1; 8 bases map to TRBD1. With 5 bases clipped from V and 5 bases from J, the junction kept 13 bases outside the gene matches. This CDR3 is built from 16 residues. The germline V gene has CDR1 SGHAT and CDR2 FQNNGV. CDR3 sequence (DNA): TGTGCCAGCAGCCTACAGGTTTCAGGGGGCATAACTGAAGCTTTCTTT. Translated, it gives CASSLQVSGGITEAFF.